The rows below give T cell receptor beta chains drawn from one sample of a study of CXCR3 chemokines and chemotherapy response in bladder cancer. TCRdb itself ran the PCR reads through MiXCR, one entry per CDR3 protein. The sample has 13,000 or so distinct CDR3 sequences, around 11% seen once. This specimen was acquired from a patient whose treatment included neoadjuvant chemotherapy. Source of these receptors: a human donor with bladder cancer that did not respond to neoadjuvant chemotherapy. Each CDR3 is given with its conserved first and last residue. The D gene is left open where the match is weak. Not all rows give a size; the values are once, few, many and, for expanded clones, a class.

size,D,J,V,CDR3,DNA
-,-,TRBJ2-7,TRBV12-5,CASGLRPPRETSYEQYF,TGTGCTAGTGGTTTGCGACCCCCCAGGGAAACTTCCTACGAGCAGTACTTC
few,-,TRBJ2-3,TRBV5-4,CASSYQGAGSTDTQYF,TGTGCCAGCAGCTACCAAGGTGCGGGAAGCACAGATACGCAGTATTTT
medium-sized,-,TRBJ1-1,TRBV19,CASSPFSRHTEAFF,TGTGCCAGTAGTCCCTTTAGCCGACACACTGAAGCTTTCTTT
many,-,TRBJ1-2,TRBV18,CASSRTGFGYGYTF,TGTGCCAGCTCACGAACAGGTTTCGGGTATGGCTACACCTTC
medium-sized,-,TRBJ1-6,TRBV6-1,CASSEIVPLYSSYNSPLHF,TGTGCCAGCAGTGAAATAGTCCCACTCTATAGCTCCTATAATTCACCCCTCCACTTT
many,-,TRBJ2-3,TRBV18,CASSPIKGPLTQYF,TGTGCCAGCTCACCTATCAAAGGACCCCTTACGCAGTATTTT
-,TRBD1,TRBJ1-5,TRBV27,CASSLQGADQPQHF,TGTGCCAGCAGTTTACAGGGGGCGGATCAGCCCCAGCATTTT
few,-,TRBJ1-5,TRBV28,CASSKTGSNQPQHF,TGTGCCAGCAGCAAGACAGGTAGCAATCAGCCCCAGCATTTT
many,-,TRBJ1-5,TRBV6-5,CASTPDGNQPQHF,TGTGCCAGCACTCCGGATGGGAATCAGCCCCAGCATTTT
many,-,TRBJ1-4,TRBV30,CAWSVQGEKLFF,TGTGCCTGGAGTGTGCAGGGTGAAAAACTGTTTTTT